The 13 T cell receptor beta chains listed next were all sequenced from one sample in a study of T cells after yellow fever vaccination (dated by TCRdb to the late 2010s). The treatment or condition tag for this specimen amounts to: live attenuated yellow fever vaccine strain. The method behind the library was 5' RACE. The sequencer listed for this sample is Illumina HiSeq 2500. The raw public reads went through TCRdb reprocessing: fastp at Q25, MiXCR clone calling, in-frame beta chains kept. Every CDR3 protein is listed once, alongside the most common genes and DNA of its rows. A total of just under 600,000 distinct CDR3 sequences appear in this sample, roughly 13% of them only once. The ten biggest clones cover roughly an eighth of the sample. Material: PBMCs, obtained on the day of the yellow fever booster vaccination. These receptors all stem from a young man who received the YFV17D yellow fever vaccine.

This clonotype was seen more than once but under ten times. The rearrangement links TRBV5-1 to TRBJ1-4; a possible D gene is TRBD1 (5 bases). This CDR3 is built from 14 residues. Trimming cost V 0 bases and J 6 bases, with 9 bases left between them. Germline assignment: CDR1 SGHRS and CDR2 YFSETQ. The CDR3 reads CASSLGGTDEKLFF. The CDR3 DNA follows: TGCGCCAGCAGCTTGGGCGGGACGGATGAAAAACTGTTTTTT.

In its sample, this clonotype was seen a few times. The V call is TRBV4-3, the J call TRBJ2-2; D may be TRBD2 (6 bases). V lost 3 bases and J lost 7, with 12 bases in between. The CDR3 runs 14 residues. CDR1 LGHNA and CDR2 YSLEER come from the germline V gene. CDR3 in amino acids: CASSQAGRGGELFF. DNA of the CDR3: TGCGCCAGCAGCCAGGCGGGACGCGGCGGGGAGCTGTTTTTT.

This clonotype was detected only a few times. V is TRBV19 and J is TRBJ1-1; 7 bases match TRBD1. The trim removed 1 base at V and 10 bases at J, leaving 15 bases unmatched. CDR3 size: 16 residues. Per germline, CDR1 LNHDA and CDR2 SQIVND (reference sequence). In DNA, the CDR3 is TGTGCCAGTAGTATAGTTTCAGCGACAGGGACCGGAGCAGCTTTCTTT. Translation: CASSIVSATGTGAAFF.

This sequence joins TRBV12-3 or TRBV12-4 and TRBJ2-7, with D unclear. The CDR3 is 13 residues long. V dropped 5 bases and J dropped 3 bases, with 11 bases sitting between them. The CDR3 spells CASSPSEYYEQYF. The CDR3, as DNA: TGTGCCAGCAGTCCCAGCGAGTACTACGAGCAGTACTTC.

The CDR3 loop is CASRWKVDNEQFF. The CDR3 DNA sequence: TGTGCCAGCAGGTGGAAGGTGGACAATGAGCAGTTCTTC. J is TRBJ2-1 and V is TRBV7-6; D uncertain. The CDR3 runs 13 residues. Per germline, CDR1 SGHVS and CDR2 FNYEAQ. The germline V and J ends were trimmed by 6 bases and 5 bases, with 11 bases remaining between them.

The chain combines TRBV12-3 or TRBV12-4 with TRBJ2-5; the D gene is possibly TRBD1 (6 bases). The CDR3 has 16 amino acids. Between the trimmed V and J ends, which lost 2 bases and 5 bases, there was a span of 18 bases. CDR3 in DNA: TGTGCCAGCAGTTTATCAACACAGGGTGGTCCCGAGACCCAGTACTTC. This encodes CASSLSTQGGPETQYF.

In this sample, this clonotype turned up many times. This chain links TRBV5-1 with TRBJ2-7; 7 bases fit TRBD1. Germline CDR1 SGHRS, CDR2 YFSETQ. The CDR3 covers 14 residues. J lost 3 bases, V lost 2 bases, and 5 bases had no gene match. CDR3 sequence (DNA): TGCGCCAGCAGCTTTACCGCAGGGGGCTACGAGCAGTACTTC. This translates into CASSFTAGGYEQYF.

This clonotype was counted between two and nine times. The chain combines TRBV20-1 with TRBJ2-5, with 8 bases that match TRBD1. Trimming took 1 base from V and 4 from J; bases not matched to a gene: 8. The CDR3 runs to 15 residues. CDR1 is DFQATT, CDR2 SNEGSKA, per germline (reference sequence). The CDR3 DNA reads TGCAGTGCTAGAGCACCGACCGGGACAGGAGAGACCCAGTACTTC. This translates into CSARAPTGTGETQYF.

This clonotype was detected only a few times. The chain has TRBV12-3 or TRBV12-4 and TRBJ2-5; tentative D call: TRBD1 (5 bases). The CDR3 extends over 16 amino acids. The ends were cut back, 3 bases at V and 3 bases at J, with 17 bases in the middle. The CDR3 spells CASSLTETRAKETQYF. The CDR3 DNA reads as TGTGCCAGCAGTTTGACAGAAACTCGCGCAAAAGAGACCCAGTACTTC.

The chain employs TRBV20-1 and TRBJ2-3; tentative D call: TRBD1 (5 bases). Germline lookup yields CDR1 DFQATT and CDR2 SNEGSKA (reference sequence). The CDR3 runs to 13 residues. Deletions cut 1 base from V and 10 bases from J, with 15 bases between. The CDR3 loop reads CSARVLAGFAQYF. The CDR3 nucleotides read TGCAGTGCTAGAGTCCTGGCAGGGTTTGCGCAGTATTTT.

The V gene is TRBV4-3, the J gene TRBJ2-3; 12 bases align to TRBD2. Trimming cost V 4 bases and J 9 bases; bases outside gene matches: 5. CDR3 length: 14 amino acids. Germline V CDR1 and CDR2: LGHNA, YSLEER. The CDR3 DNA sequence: TGCGCCAGCAGCCCCTTACTAGCGGGAGGCACGCAGTATTTT. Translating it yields CASSPLLAGGTQYF.

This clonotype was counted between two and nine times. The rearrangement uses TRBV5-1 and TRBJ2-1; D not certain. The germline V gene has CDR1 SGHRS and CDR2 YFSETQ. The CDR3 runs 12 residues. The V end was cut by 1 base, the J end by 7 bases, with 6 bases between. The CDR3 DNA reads TGCGCCAGCAGCTTGTCGCAGAATGAGCAGTTCTTC. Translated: CASSLSQNEQFF.

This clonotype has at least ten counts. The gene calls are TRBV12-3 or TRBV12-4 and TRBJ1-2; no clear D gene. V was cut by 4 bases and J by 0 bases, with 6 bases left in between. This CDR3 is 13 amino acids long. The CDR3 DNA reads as TGTGCCAGCAGTTCCCGGGCTAACTATGGCTACACCTTC. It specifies CASSSRANYGYTF.